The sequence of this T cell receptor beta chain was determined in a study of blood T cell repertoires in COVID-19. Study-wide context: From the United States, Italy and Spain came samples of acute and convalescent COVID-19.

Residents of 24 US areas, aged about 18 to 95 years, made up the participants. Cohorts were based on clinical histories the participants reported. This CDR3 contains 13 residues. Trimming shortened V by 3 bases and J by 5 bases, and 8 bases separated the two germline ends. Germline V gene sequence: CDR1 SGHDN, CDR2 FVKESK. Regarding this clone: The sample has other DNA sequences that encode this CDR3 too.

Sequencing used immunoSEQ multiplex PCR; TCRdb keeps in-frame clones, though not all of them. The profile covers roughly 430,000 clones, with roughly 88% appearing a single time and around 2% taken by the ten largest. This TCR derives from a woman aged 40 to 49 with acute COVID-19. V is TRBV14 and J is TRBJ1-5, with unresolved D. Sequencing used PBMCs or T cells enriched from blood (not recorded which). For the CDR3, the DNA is TGTGCCAGCAGCCAGGAGAGGGATCAGCCCCAGCATTTT. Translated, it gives CASSQERDQPQHF.